This T cell receptor (beta chain) comes out of a study of blood T cell repertoires in COVID-19. At the level of the study: PBMCs, B-cell-depleted T cells, or T cells provided the cDNA or gDNA that made up the material.

Authors' analysis steps: Amplification with reference gene primers provided the estimates of nucleated cell counts. Repertoires were generated with immunoSEQ multiplex PCR, while TCRdb's copy carries only in-frame clones and drops some. V and J calls and clone size are as listed in that table; D and trimming were resolved from the DNA. The sample carries some 380,000 clones, around 84% recorded once. This CDR3 comprises 15 residues. CDR1 LNHNV and CDR2 YYDKDF come from the germline V gene (reference sequence). The ends were cut back, 0 bases at V and 1 base at J, with 8 bases in the middle. The TCR originated in a human donor with acute or convalescent COVID-19. The donor label of this sample is uncertain. Sequenced input: peripheral blood. V gene TRBV15 combines with J gene TRBJ2-3; D gene ambiguous. CDR3 DNA: TGTGCCACCAGCAGAGATGGGCAGGGCACAGATACGCAGTATTTT. Translating it yields CATSRDGQGTDTQYF.